This is a list of T cell receptor beta chains from one sample in a study of T cells in Graves' hyperthyroidism and ophthalmopathy. TCRdb reprocessed the multiplex PCR reads via MiXCR and lists one record per CDR3 protein. The table lists over 150,000 distinct CDR3 sequences, about 17% of them singletons. Sequencing input: blood. All receptors come from a woman between 50 and 59 years old with Graves' hyperthyroidism. CDR3s include the opening cysteine and the closing phenylalanine or tryptophan. Each record gives: J gene, V gene, D gene, clone size, CDR3 protein, CDR3 DNA. The D gene is left open where the match is weak. Rows give clone size only sometimes, using once, few, many, or a class for an expanded clone.

j_gene: TRBJ2-3
v_gene: TRBV29-1
d_gene: .
abundance: .
CDR3aa: CSHSAMGPHTDTQYF
CDR3nt: TGCAGCCATTCCGCAATGGGGCCTCACACAGATACGCAGTATTTT

j_gene: TRBJ2-7
v_gene: TRBV7-9
d_gene: TRBD1
abundance: many
CDR3aa: CASSGDRVLYEQYF
CDR3nt: TGTGCCAGCAGCGGGGACAGGGTTCTCTACGAGCAGTACTTC

j_gene: TRBJ2-2
v_gene: TRBV20-1
d_gene: TRBD1
abundance: few
CDR3aa: CSAFDRGGTGELFF
CDR3nt: TGCAGTGCTTTCGACAGGGGTGGCACCGGGGAGCTGTTTTTT

j_gene: TRBJ1-5
v_gene: TRBV28
d_gene: TRBD1
abundance: many
CDR3aa: CASSYYPGGDQPQHF
CDR3nt: TGTGCCAGCAGCTATTACCCAGGGGGGGACCAGCCCCAGCATTTT

j_gene: TRBJ2-3
v_gene: TRBV29-1
d_gene: .
abundance: many
CDR3aa: CSATTTDTQYF
CDR3nt: TGCAGCGCGACGACGACAGATACGCAGTATTTT

j_gene: TRBJ1-1
v_gene: TRBV6-2/TRBV6-3
d_gene: .
abundance: many
CDR3aa: CASSYFEGGTAEAFF
CDR3nt: TGTGCCAGCAGTTACTTTGAGGGGGGCACGGCTGAAGCTTTCTTT

j_gene: TRBJ1-6
v_gene: TRBV9
d_gene: .
abundance: .
CDR3aa: CASSAEGGSPLHF
CDR3nt: TGTGCCAGCAGCGCTGAAGGAGGTTCACCCCTCCACTTT

j_gene: TRBJ1-4
v_gene: TRBV6-2/TRBV6-3
d_gene: TRBD1
abundance: few
CDR3aa: CASSDPGGFEKLFF
CDR3nt: TGTGCCAGCAGTGACCCAGGGGGGTTTGAAAAACTGTTTTTT

j_gene: TRBJ2-7
v_gene: TRBV7-8
d_gene: .
abundance: many
CDR3aa: CASSLSEEQYF
CDR3nt: TGTGCCAGCAGCTTATCGGAAGAGCAGTACTTC

j_gene: TRBJ2-7
v_gene: TRBV12-3/TRBV12-4
d_gene: .
abundance: many
CDR3aa: CASSLSKAFSYEQYF
CDR3nt: TGTGCCAGCAGTTTATCTAAGGCTTTCTCCTACGAGCAGTACTTC

j_gene: TRBJ2-7
v_gene: TRBV19
d_gene: .
abundance: many
CDR3aa: CASSVPGRQKYEQYF
CDR3nt: TGTGCCAGTAGTGTCCCAGGCCGGCAGAAGTACGAGCAGTACTTC

j_gene: TRBJ1-1
v_gene: TRBV5-1
d_gene: .
abundance: once
CDR3aa: CASSHTTVNTEAFF
CDR3nt: TGCGCCAGCAGCCACACGACAGTGAACACTGAAGCTTTCTTT

j_gene: TRBJ1-1
v_gene: TRBV5-1
d_gene: TRBD1
abundance: many
CDR3aa: CASSLRFRGQVGEAFF
CDR3nt: TGCGCCAGCAGCTTGAGGTTCAGGGGGCAGGTCGGTGAAGCTTTCTTT

j_gene: TRBJ2-3
v_gene: TRBV10-1
d_gene: TRBD2
abundance: many
CDR3aa: CASSATRLAGITDMQYF
CDR3nt: TGCGCCAGCAGTGCGACTAGACTAGCGGGGATCACAGATATGCAGTATTTT

j_gene: TRBJ2-1
v_gene: TRBV29-1
d_gene: TRBD2
abundance: many
CDR3aa: CSVLRLAGGIEQFF
CDR3nt: TGCAGCGTGTTAAGACTAGCGGGGGGGATTGAGCAGTTCTTC

j_gene: TRBJ1-1
v_gene: TRBV18
d_gene: .
abundance: many
CDR3aa: CASSPLQGEAFF
CDR3nt: TGTGCCAGCTCACCGCTCCAGGGCGAAGCTTTCTTT

j_gene: TRBJ2-2
v_gene: TRBV5-1
d_gene: TRBD2
abundance: .
CDR3aa: CASSWSILAGADTGELFF
CDR3nt: TGCGCCAGCAGCTGGTCGATACTAGCGGGCGCCGACACCGGGGAGCTGTTTTTT

j_gene: TRBJ1-1
v_gene: TRBV27
d_gene: TRBD1
abundance: many
CDR3aa: CASNSLNRGIMNTEAFF
CDR3nt: TGTGCCAGCAACTCACTGAACAGGGGGATCATGAACACTGAAGCTTTCTTT

j_gene: TRBJ1-1
v_gene: TRBV28
d_gene: .
abundance: .
CDR3aa: CASSRPGVPEAFF
CDR3nt: TGTGCCAGCAGTCGACCAGGGGTTCCTGAAGCTTTCTTT

j_gene: TRBJ1-6
v_gene: TRBV27
d_gene: .
abundance: many
CDR3aa: CASSPSSSYNSPLHF
CDR3nt: TGTGCCAGCAGCCCGTCCAGCTCCTATAATTCACCCCTCCACTTT

j_gene: TRBJ2-2
v_gene: TRBV6-1
d_gene: .
abundance: many
CDR3aa: CASSSWHTGELFF
CDR3nt: TGTGCCAGCAGTTCTTGGCACACCGGGGAGCTGTTTTTT

j_gene: TRBJ2-1
v_gene: TRBV28
d_gene: .
abundance: many
CDR3aa: CASAVETNGGEQFF
CDR3nt: TGTGCCAGCGCTGTAGAAACCAATGGGGGTGAGCAGTTCTTC

j_gene: TRBJ1-1
v_gene: TRBV27
d_gene: .
abundance: many
CDR3aa: CASNPFRESNTEAFF
CDR3nt: TGTGCCAGCAATCCTTTCCGGGAGTCCAACACTGAAGCTTTCTTT

j_gene: TRBJ1-6
v_gene: TRBV7-9
d_gene: .
abundance: many
CDR3aa: CASSLGQGFYNSPLHF
CDR3nt: TGTGCCAGCAGCTTAGGCCAGGGGTTTTATAATTCACCCCTCCACTTT

j_gene: TRBJ2-5
v_gene: TRBV10-3
d_gene: TRBD2
abundance: few
CDR3aa: CAISDSSGGRQETQYF
CDR3nt: TGTGCCATCAGTGATTCATCGGGGGGGCGACAAGAGACCCAGTACTTC

j_gene: TRBJ2-3
v_gene: TRBV4-3
d_gene: .
abundance: .
CDR3aa: CASSQEVVTDTQYF
CDR3nt: TGCGCCAGCAGCCAAGAGGTAGTAACAGATACGCAGTATTTT

j_gene: TRBJ1-5
v_gene: TRBV6-2/TRBV6-3
d_gene: .
abundance: once
CDR3aa: CASSYWRGGTNQPQHF
CDR3nt: TGTGCCAGCAGTTACTGGCGGGGAGGTACTAATCAGCCCCAGCATTTT

j_gene: TRBJ1-2
v_gene: TRBV5-6
d_gene: TRBD1
abundance: few
CDR3aa: CASSLLPSTGTEFHTF
CDR3nt: TGTGCCAGCAGCTTGCTCCCCTCCACCGGGACAGAATTCCACACCTTC

j_gene: TRBJ2-5
v_gene: TRBV2
d_gene: TRBD1
abundance: .
CDR3aa: CAGSDRTGQETQYF
CDR3nt: TGTGCCGGCAGTGATAGGACAGGCCAAGAGACCCAGTACTTC

j_gene: TRBJ2-1
v_gene: TRBV7-3
d_gene: TRBD1
abundance: many
CDR3aa: CASSWTGPGNEQFF
CDR3nt: TGTGCCAGCAGCTGGACAGGGCCAGGGAATGAGCAGTTCTTC

j_gene: TRBJ1-2
v_gene: TRBV20-1
d_gene: .
abundance: many
CDR3aa: CSASSAYGYTF
CDR3nt: TGCAGTGCTAGCTCCGCTTATGGCTACACCTTC

j_gene: TRBJ2-2
v_gene: TRBV6-1
d_gene: .
abundance: many
CDR3aa: CASSETGLAGELFF
CDR3nt: TGTGCCAGCAGTGAGACAGGACTCGCCGGGGAGCTGTTTTTT

j_gene: TRBJ2-7
v_gene: TRBV5-1
d_gene: TRBD2
abundance: .
CDR3aa: CASSLAGTTHEQYF
CDR3nt: TGCGCCAGCAGCTTGGCCGGGACTACCCACGAGCAGTACTTC

j_gene: TRBJ1-6
v_gene: TRBV27
d_gene: .
abundance: many
CDR3aa: CASSFLNRVSPLHF
CDR3nt: TGTGCCAGCAGTTTCCTAAACAGGGTTTCACCCCTCCACTTT

j_gene: TRBJ2-1
v_gene: TRBV5-1
d_gene: .
abundance: many
CDR3aa: CASSLSTHFGEQFF
CDR3nt: TGCGCCAGCAGCTTGAGCACCCATTTTGGTGAGCAGTTCTTC